Following are 23 T cell receptor beta chains from one sample sequenced in a study of blood T cell repertoires in COVID-19. Sequencing was performed with immunoSEQ multiplex PCR; in TCRdb, only in-frame clones are kept and a portion is missing. The sample holds hundreds of thousands of clones, about 90% seen once. The sample was peripheral blood. The receptors were sampled from a middle-aged woman who had recovered from COVID-19.

The chain employs TRBV6-5 and TRBJ1-4, with D possibly being TRBD1 (5 bases). Trimming pared 10 bases from V and 12 bases from J, leaving 21 bases between. Germline assignment: CDR1 MNHEY and CDR2 SVGAGI. This CDR3 has 13 residues. The CDR3 is CATMWQGGMELFF. The CDR3 DNA sequence: TGTGCCACCATGTGGCAGGGAGGGATGGAACTGTTTTTT.

The rearrangement joins TRBV2 to TRBJ1-6; no definite D call. Germline V gives CDR1 SNHLY, CDR2 FYNNEI. V dropped 5 bases and J dropped 0 bases, with 8 bases sitting between them. This CDR3 has 15 residues. CDR3 nucleotide sequence: TGTGCCAGCAGTTGGGAGAGCTCCTATAATTCACCCCTCCACTTT. Its protein product is CASSWESSYNSPLHF.

The genes are TRBV12-3 or TRBV12-4 and TRBJ1-2; D perhaps matches TRBD1 (5 bases). CDR3 size: 13 residues. Trimming took off 6 bases at V and 8 bases at J, with 16 bases between the two ends. CDR3 coding DNA: TGTGCCAGCAGGTTGCAGGGAAACGGCGGCTACACCTTC. Translating gives CASRLQGNGGYTF.

This chain links TRBV7-3 with TRBJ2-5; D gene ambiguous. V lost 5 bases and J 7 bases, leaving 11 bases between the germline ends. Germline V gene sequence: CDR1 SGHTA, CDR2 FQGTGA. This CDR3 region has 12 residues. CDR3 protein: CASSQSFGTQYF. The DNA for the CDR3 is TGTGCCAGCAGCCAGTCGTTTGGGACCCAGTACTTC.

The gene calls are TRBV9 and TRBJ2-7, with D possibly TRBD2 on 5 matching bases. The CDR3 has 16 residues. Germline values: CDR1 SGDLS, CDR2 YYNGEE. V lost 4 bases, J lost 2 bases, and 19 bases lay in between. As DNA, the CDR3 is TGTGCCAGCAGCCCCAGAGGGCCCAGGAGTCCCTACGAGCAGTACTTC. Protein sequence: CASSPRGPRSPYEQYF.

This chain links TRBV2 with TRBJ1-5, with 8 bases aligning to TRBD1. The junction had 9 bases not matched to a gene; V was cut back by 5 bases and J by 6 bases. Germline values: CDR1 SNHLY, CDR2 FYNNEI. CDR3 length: 15 amino acids. This CDR3 is CASSRTGKGGQPQHF. The CDR3 DNA follows: TGTGCCAGCAGTAGGACAGGGAAAGGGGGTCAGCCCCAGCATTTT.

This clone was seen once. This rearrangement joins TRBV12-1 to TRBJ2-7; TRBD2 reflects the table's D call only, with no check against the DNA. TRBV12-1 is a pseudogene. CDR3 length equals 16 residues. The CDR3 DNA follows: TGTGCCAGCAACTTTGCCGTCGGGGGGCCCGCCTACGAGCAGTACTTC. Its protein is CASNFAVGGPAYEQYF.

This clone was counted once. The chain recombines TRBV10-3 with TRBJ2-5, with 7 bases matching TRBD1. Unmatched junction bases numbered 5, after V lost 4 bases and J lost 0 bases. This CDR3 contains 15 residues. The germline V gene encodes CDR1 ENHRY and CDR2 SYGVKD. CDR3 sequence: CAISVSTGNQETQYF. CDR3 sequence (DNA): TGTGCCATCAGTGTATCGACAGGGAACCAAGAGACCCAGTACTTC.

The J gene is TRBJ2-7, the V gene TRBV13, with 11 bases matching TRBD2. This CDR3 region has 15 residues. The junction had 7 bases not matched to a gene; V was cut back by 5 bases and J by 4 bases. Germline V CDR1 and CDR2: PRHDT, FYEKMQ (reference sequence). The CDR3 sequence: CASSPTGTSGYEQYF. CDR3 nucleotides: TGTGCCAGCAGCCCGACCGGGACTAGCGGATACGAGCAGTACTTC.

V usage is TRBV12-3 or TRBV12-4 and J usage is TRBJ1-2, with D possibly being TRBD1 (5 bases). The CDR3 is 13 residues long. V dropped 3 bases and J dropped 3 bases, with 8 bases sitting between them. DNA of the CDR3: TGTGCCAGCAGTTTGTGGGGGGACTATGGCTACACCTTC. The encoded protein is CASSLWGDYGYTF.

The rearrangement uses TRBV9 and TRBJ2-7, with D tentatively TRBD2 (7 bases). This CDR3 region has 13 residues. Trimming removed 5 bases from V and 4 bases from J, with 13 bases in between. The germline gives CDR1 SGDLS, CDR2 YYNGEE. The DNA of the CDR3 is TGTGCCAGCAGTTTTAGGGGGGGTTACGAGCAGTACTTC. This sequence encodes CASSFRGGYEQYF.

The V gene is TRBV12-3 or TRBV12-4, the J gene TRBJ2-3; tentative D call: TRBD2 (5 bases). This CDR3 comprises 13 residues. V lost 10 bases and J lost 5, with 16 bases in between. The CDR3 DNA follows: TGTGCCACCAATCACGGGGTGGGAGATACGCAGTATTTT. Translated: CATNHGVGDTQYF.

This rearrangement joins TRBV3-1 (or the pseudogene TRBV3-2) to TRBJ1-1; D is undetermined. V was pared by 5 bases and J by 5 bases, with 12 bases between. Germline V gene sequence: CDR1 LGHDT, CDR2 YNNKEL (reference sequence). This CDR3 has 13 amino acids. The CDR3 DNA reads as TGTGCCAGCAGCACAACGGGTCTGACTGAAGCTTTCTTT. This encodes CASSTTGLTEAFF.

The chain recombines TRBV29-1 with TRBJ2-1, with 8 positions matching TRBD1. The J segment lost 2 bases and the V segment lost 7 bases, leaving 4 bases of the junction unmatched. Per the germline V gene, CDR1 is SQVTM and CDR2 is ANQGSEA. CDR3 length: 13 residues. The chain's CDR3 is CSASGGAYNEQFF. CDR3 bases: TGCAGCGCGTCAGGGGGCGCCTACAATGAGCAGTTCTTC.

This chain connects TRBV10-1 to TRBJ2-7; a possible D gene is TRBD1 (7 bases). V was pared by 4 bases and J by 9 bases, with 13 bases between. The CDR3 loop spans 12 amino acids. From germline, CDR1 is WNHNN and CDR2 SYGVQD (reference sequence). Written as DNA, the CDR3 is TGCGCCAGCAGTGGCGGAGGGACAGCGCAGTACTTC. Amino acids: CASSGGGTAQYF.

A remark on this clone: The same CDR3 arises from other DNA sequences in this sample as well. This chain uses TRBV4-2 with TRBJ2-7; 11 bases agree with TRBD1. CDR1 is LGHNA, CDR2 YNFKEQ, per germline. The J segment lost 1 base and the V segment lost 0 bases, leaving 2 bases of the junction unmatched. The CDR3 spans 16 residues. In nucleotides, the CDR3 is TGTGCCAGCAGCCAAGACCGGGACAGGGGGTCCTACGAGCAGTACTTC. This gives the protein CASSQDRDRGSYEQYF.

V is TRBV25-1 and J is TRBJ1-3; 8 bases are shared with TRBD1. Germline CDR1 MGHDK, CDR2 SYGVNS. V gave up 6 bases and J gave up 2 bases; unmatched junction bases: 9. This CDR3 spans 16 amino acids. CDR3 residues: CASSQPGQAAGNTIYF. The CDR3 DNA reads TGTGCCAGCAGCCAACCGGGACAGGCCGCTGGAAACACCATATATTTT.

The rearrangement uses TRBV5-1 and TRBJ1-4, with D perhaps matching TRBD1 (6 bases). Per germline, CDR1 SGHRS and CDR2 YFSETQ. This CDR3 comprises 14 residues. V was pared by 2 bases and J by 7 bases, with 12 bases between. In DNA form, the CDR3 reads TGCGCCAGCAGCTTTACAGGGAGACGTGAAAAACTGTTTTTT. The encoded protein is CASSFTGRREKLFF.

The V gene is TRBV13, the J gene TRBJ2-1, with 12 bases identical to TRBD2. The CDR3 sequence is 16 residues long. From germline, CDR1 is PRHDT and CDR2 FYEKMQ (reference sequence). The junction had 11 bases not matched to a gene; V was cut back by 5 bases and J by 9 bases. The DNA of the CDR3 is TGTGCCAGCAGCCGACGGGCTAGCGGGGGGGAAGGTGAGCAGTTCTTC. Its protein product is CASSRRASGGEGEQFF.

The chain employs TRBV6-6 and TRBJ2-7; a possible D gene is TRBD2 (6 bases). The V end was cut by 6 bases, the J end by 2 bases, with 11 bases between. Germline CDR1 reads MNHNY; CDR2 reads SVGAGI (reference sequence). The CDR3 consists of 13 residues. The CDR3 DNA follows: TGTGCCAGCAGCCGTAGGGAGGCCTACGAGCAGTACTTC. It encodes CASSRREAYEQYF.

The chain combines TRBV5-4 with TRBJ2-7; TRBD2 aligns across 9 bases. The CDR3 totals 16 residues. V dropped 4 bases and J dropped 7; count of bases not matched to a gene: 15. CDR1 and CDR2 from the germline V gene are SGHNT and YYREEE (reference sequence). The CDR3 protein is CASSPSRGGGAWEQYF. The CDR3 DNA reads as TGTGCCAGCAGCCCGTCACGGGGCGGGGGGGCCTGGGAGCAGTACTTC.

V and J are TRBV7-2 and TRBJ1-2; D is undetermined. V was shortened by 5 bases and J by 7 bases, with 14 bases between the two germline ends. This CDR3 contains 13 residues. CDR1 and CDR2 (germline): SGHTA, FQGNSA. For the CDR3, the DNA is TGTGCCAGCAGCCCCTACGGACTGGTTGGCTACACCTTC. This encodes CASSPYGLVGYTF.

The count of this clone is one. The chain carries TRBV11-2 and TRBJ2-7, with D perhaps TRBD2 (6 bases). The germline V gene has CDR1 SGHAT and CDR2 FQNNGV. The length of the CDR3 is 14 residues. With 3 bases removed from V and 0 bases from J, the gap between germline ends came to 9 bases. The CDR3 coding sequence is TGTGCCAGCAGCTTGGGGACTCCCTCCTACGAGCAGTACTTC. As protein: CASSLGTPSYEQYF. Together with reference TRBV11-2 and TRBJ2-7, the CDR3 gives the full variable domain: EAGVAQSPRYKIIEKRQSVAFWCNPISGHATLYWYQQILGQGPKLLIQFQNNGVVDDSQLPKDRFSAERLKGVDSTLKIQPAKLEDSAVYLCASSLGTPSYEQYFGPGTRLTVT.